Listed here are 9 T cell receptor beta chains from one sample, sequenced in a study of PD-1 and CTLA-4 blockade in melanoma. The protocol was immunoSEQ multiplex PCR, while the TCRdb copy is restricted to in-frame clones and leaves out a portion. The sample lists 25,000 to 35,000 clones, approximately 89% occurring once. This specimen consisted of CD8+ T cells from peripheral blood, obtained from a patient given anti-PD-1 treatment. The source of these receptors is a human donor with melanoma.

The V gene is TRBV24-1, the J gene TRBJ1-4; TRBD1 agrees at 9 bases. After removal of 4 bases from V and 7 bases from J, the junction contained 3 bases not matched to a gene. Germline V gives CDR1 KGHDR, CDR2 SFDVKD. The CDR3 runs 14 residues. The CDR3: CATSETGGGEKLFF. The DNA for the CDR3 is TGTGCCACCAGTGAAACAGGGGGCGGTGAAAAACTGTTTTTT.

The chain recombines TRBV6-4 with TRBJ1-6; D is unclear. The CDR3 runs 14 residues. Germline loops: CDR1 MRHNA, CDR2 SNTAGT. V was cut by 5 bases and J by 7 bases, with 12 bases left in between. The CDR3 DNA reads TGTGCCAGCAGTAAGGACGCAGTCAATTCACCCCTCCACTTT. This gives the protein CASSKDAVNSPLHF.

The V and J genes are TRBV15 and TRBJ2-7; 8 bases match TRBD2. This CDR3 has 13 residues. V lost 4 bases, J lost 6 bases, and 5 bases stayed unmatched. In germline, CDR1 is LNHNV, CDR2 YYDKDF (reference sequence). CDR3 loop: CATSTGLEGEQYF. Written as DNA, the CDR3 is TGTGCCACCAGCACGGGACTAGAGGGCGAGCAGTACTTC.

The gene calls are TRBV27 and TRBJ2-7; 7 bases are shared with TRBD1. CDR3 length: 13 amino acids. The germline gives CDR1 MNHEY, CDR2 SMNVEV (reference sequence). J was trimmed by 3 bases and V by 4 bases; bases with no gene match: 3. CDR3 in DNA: TGTGCCAGCAGTTCCCGGGACAGCTACGAGCAGTACTTC. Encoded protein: CASSSRDSYEQYF.

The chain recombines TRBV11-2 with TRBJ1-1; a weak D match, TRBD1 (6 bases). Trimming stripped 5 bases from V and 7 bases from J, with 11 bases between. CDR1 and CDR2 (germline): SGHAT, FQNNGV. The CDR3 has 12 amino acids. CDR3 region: CASSIGTIEAFF. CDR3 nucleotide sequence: TGTGCCAGCAGCATCGGGACAATTGAAGCTTTCTTT.

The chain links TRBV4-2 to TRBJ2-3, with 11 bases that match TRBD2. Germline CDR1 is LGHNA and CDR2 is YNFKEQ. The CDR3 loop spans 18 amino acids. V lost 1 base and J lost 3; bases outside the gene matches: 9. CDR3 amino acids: CASSQAGASGGWTDTQYF. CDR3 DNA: TGTGCCAGCAGCCAAGCAGGGGCTAGCGGGGGGTGGACAGATACGCAGTATTTT.

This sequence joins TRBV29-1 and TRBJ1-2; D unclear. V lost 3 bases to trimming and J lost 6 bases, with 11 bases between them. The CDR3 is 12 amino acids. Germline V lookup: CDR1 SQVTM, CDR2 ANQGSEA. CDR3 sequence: CSVDSPAHGYTF. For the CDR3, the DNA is TGCAGCGTTGATTCACCGGCACATGGCTACACCTTC.

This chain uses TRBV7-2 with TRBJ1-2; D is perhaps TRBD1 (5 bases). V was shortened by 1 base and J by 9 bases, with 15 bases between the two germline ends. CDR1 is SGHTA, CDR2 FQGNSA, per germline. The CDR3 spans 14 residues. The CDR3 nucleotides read TGTGCCAGCAGCTTAGACCGGGGACTTTTGAGCTACACCTTC. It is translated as CASSLDRGLLSYTF. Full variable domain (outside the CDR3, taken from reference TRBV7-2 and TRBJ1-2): GAGVSQSPSNKVTEKGKDVELRCDPISGHTALYWYRQSLGQGLEFLIYFQGNSAPDKSGLPSDRFSAERTGGSVSTLTIQRTQQEDSAVYLCASSLDRGLLSYTFGSGTRLTVV.

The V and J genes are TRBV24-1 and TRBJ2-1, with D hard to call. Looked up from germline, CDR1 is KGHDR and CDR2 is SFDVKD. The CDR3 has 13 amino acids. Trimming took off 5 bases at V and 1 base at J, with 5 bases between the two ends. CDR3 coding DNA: TGTGCCACCAGTGGGGCTTCCTACAATGAGCAGTTCTTC. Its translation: CATSGASYNEQFF.